The T cell receptor (beta chain) described here comes from a study of OX40 agonist ivuxolimab in advanced cancers. In the study overall: 40% to 50% of patients had received prior checkpoint inhibitor therapy.

The J segment lost 4 bases and the V segment lost 5 bases, leaving 3 bases of the junction unmatched. The CDR3 sequence is 13 residues long. CDR1 is SNHLY and CDR2 is FYNNEI in the germline V gene. Comment on this clone: Its antigen is as yet unknown.

TCRdb's copy holds only in-frame clones and misses some; the assay was immunoSEQ multiplex PCR. The sample has 55,000 to 65,000 clones; about 88% are singletons. Study-wide findings and caveats: More expanded clones were found, on average, in CD8+ than in CD4+ T cells.

Sequencing was performed on CD4+ or CD8+ T cells sorted from blood, taken in a trial of the OX40 agonist ivuxolimab. This receptor was taken from an adult with an advanced solid tumor such as melanoma, head and neck, liver or kidney cancer. The genes are TRBV2 and TRBJ2-7; 9 nucleotides line up with TRBD1. CDR3 residues: CASSQGQGYEQYF. CDR3 nucleotide sequence: TGTGCCAGCAGTCAGGGACAGGGATACGAGCAGTACTTC.